The next 4 T cell receptor beta chains were all read from a single sample in a study of T cells after yellow fever vaccination. A single record per CDR3 protein comes from TCRdb applying MiXCR to the 5' RACE reads. The profile shows hundreds of thousands of distinct CDR3 sequences, more than 9% of them singletons. The source was PBMCs, collected on the day of the yellow fever booster vaccination. These receptors were collected from a man aged 25-40 years who received the YFV17D yellow fever vaccine.

This clonotype was observed many times. The chain couples TRBV7-9 to TRBJ2-5, with D possibly being TRBD2 (5 bases). Between the trimmed V and J ends, which lost 0 bases and 2 bases, there was a span of 7 bases. This CDR3 region has 14 residues. Germline V CDR1 and CDR2: SEHNR, FQNEAQ (reference sequence). The CDR3 loop is CASSLAGVQETQYF. The CDR3 DNA is TGTGCCAGCAGCTTAGCGGGAGTTCAAGAGACCCAGTACTTC.

Ten or more counts support this clonotype. V is TRBV29-1 and J is TRBJ2-1; D unclear. The germline CDR1 and CDR2 sequences are SQVTM and ANQGSEA. The CDR3 extends over 13 amino acids. Trimming removed 2 bases from V and 6 bases from J, with 11 bases in between. The CDR3 coding sequence is TGCAGCGTTGAATGGGCTTCGGGCAATGAGCAGTTCTTC. Its translation is CSVEWASGNEQFF.

This clonotype turned up a few times. The genes are TRBV7-2 and TRBJ2-5; 8 nucleotides align to TRBD2. Germline loops: CDR1 SGHTA, CDR2 FQGNSA. The CDR3 has 14 amino acids. V lost 4 bases and J lost 5; bases outside the gene matches: 6. CDR3 coding DNA: TGTGCCAGCAGCTCAAGCGGGAGTAGGGAGACCCAGTACTTC. It codes for CASSSSGSRETQYF. The full variable domain, with the rest looked up from reference TRBV7-2 and TRBJ2-5, is GAGVSQSPSNKVTEKGKDVELRCDPISGHTALYWYRQSLGQGLEFLIYFQGNSAPDKSGLPSDRFSAERTGGSVSTLTIQRTQQEDSAVYLCASSSSGSRETQYFGPGTRLLVL.

This chain joins TRBV10-3 and TRBJ1-5; D gene uncertain. CDR3 length: 13 residues. Trimming took off 7 bases at V and 0 bases at J, with 7 bases between the two ends. CDR1 is ENHRY and CDR2 is SYGVKD in the germline V gene. The CDR3 spells CAITPDSNQPQHF. Written as DNA, the CDR3 is TGTGCCATCACCCCAGATAGCAATCAGCCCCAGCATTTT.